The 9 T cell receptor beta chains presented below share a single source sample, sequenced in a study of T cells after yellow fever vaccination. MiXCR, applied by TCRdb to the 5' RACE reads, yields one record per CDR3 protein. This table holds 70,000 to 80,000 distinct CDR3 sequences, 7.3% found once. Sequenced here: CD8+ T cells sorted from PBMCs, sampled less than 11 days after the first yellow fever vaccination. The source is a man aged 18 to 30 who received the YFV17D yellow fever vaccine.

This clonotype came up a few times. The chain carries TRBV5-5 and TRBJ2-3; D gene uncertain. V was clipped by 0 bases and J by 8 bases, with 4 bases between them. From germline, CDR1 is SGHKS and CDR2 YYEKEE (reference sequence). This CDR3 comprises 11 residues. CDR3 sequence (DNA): TGTGCCAGCAGCTTGGTCGCTACGCAGTATTTT. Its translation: CASSLVATQYF.

CDR3 DNA: TGTGCCAGCAGCTTTTCCCCTGGCAGCGAACGCACAGATACGCAGTATTTT. Its translation is CASSFSPGSERTDTQYF. This chain connects TRBV7-9 to TRBJ2-3; D is ambiguous. Trimming took off 3 bases at V and 1 base at J, with 17 bases between the two ends. This CDR3 has 17 amino acids. CDR1 and CDR2 from the germline V gene are SEHNR and FQNEAQ (reference sequence).

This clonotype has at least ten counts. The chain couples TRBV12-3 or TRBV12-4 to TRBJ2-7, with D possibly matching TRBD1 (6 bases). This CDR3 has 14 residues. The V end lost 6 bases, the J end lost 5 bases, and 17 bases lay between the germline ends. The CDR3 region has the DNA TGTGCCAGCAGGGAGGACAGCCCTTTACACGAGCAGTACTTC. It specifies CASREDSPLHEQYF.

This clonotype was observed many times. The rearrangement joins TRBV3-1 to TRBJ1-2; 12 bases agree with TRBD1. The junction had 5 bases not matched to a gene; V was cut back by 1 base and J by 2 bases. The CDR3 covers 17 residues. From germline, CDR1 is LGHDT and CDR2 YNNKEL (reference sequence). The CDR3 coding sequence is TGTGCCAGCAGCCAAGTGTCCGGGACAGGGGGCAACTATGGCTACACCTTC. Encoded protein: CASSQVSGTGGNYGYTF.

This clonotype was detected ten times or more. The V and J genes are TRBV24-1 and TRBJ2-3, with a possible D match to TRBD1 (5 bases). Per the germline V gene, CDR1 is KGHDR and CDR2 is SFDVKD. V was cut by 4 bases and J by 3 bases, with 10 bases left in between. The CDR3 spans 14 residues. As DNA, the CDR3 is TGTGCCACCAGTGACGGCAGGGTTACAGATACGCAGTATTTT. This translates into CATSDGRVTDTQYF.

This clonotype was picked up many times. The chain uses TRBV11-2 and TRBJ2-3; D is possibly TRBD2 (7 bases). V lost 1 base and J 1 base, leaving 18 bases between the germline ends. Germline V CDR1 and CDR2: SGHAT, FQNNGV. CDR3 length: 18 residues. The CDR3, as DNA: TGTGCCAGCAGCTTAGTGAGATGGGGGGGCATGGGCACAGATACGCAGTATTTT. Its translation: CASSLVRWGGMGTDTQYF.

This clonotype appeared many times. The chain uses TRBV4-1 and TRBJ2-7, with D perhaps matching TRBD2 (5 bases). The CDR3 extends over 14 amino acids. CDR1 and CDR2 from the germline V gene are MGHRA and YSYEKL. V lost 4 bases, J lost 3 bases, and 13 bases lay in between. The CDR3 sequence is CASSRGQLLYEQYF. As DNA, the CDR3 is TGCGCCAGCAGCCGCGGGCAGCTACTCTACGAGCAGTACTTC.

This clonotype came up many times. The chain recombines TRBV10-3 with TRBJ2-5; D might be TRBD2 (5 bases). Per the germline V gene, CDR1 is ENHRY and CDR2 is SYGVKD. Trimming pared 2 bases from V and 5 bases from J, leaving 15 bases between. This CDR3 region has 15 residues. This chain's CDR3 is CAISEDGRTGETQYF. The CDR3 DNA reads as TGTGCCATCAGTGAGGATGGCCGTACGGGGGAGACCCAGTACTTC.

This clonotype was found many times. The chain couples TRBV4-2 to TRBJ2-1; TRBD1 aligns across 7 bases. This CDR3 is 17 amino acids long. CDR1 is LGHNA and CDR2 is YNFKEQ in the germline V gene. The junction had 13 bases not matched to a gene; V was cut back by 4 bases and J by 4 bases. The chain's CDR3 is CASSLSGLPGQYNEQFF. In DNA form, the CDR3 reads TGTGCCAGCAGCCTCTCCGGGCTACCGGGACAGTACAATGAGCAGTTCTTC.